This T cell receptor beta chain stems from a study of vaccination effects on CD4 cells after COVID-19. Notes on the study in general: Cross-reactivity toward common cold coronaviruses was confined to only 1 of 255 vaccine-induced clones in healthy vaccinees. Late post-vaccination, clones induced by infection and those induced by vaccine underwent marked clonal contraction.

Sequencing used immunoSEQ multiplex PCR; TCRdb keeps in-frame clones, though not all of them. Among around 60,000 clones listed, roughly four fifths were seen once. Germline values: CDR1 WSHSY, CDR2 SAAADI. This CDR3 has 14 residues. The V end lost 7 bases, the J end lost 6 bases, and 15 bases lay between the germline ends. Turning to this clone: Its antigen is unidentified.

Before sequencing, viral peptide pools were used by the ViraFEST assay to expand antigen-specific CD4+ T cells. Scientists isolated CD4+ T cells after a roughly 9-day culture period ended. No vaccinee had earlier SARS-CoV-2 infection, and nucleocapsid antibodies were negative. Approximately 1.9 million PBMC per well were cultured with approximately 10 IU/ml IL-2 and approximately 10 ug/ml peptides. The material was CD4+ T cells from PBMCs cultured with HCoV-NL63 spike peptides, obtained before COVID-19 vaccination. The receptor was derived from a human donor who received a COVID-19 vaccine. The genes are TRBV10-2 and TRBJ2-2, with D perhaps TRBD2 (7 bases). Here the CDR3 reads CASNQQGGAGELFF. CDR3 in DNA: TGCGCCAGCAACCAACAGGGAGGGGCCGGGGAGCTGTTTTTT.